This TCR beta chain is drawn from a study of blood T cell repertoires in COVID-19. Background on the study: T cells, B-cell-depleted T cells, or PBMCs supplied cDNA or gDNA.

In the original analysis: Reference gene primer amplification in the assay estimated nucleated cell counts. Produced via immunoSEQ multiplex PCR; TCRdb's table is partial and in-frame only. D and trimming were read from the DNA, whereas the V and J calls and clone size are those reported in that table. The sample carries 53,000 or so clones, almost 85% recorded once. The ends were cut back, 2 bases at V and 4 bases at J, with 18 bases in the middle. The CDR3 is 17 residues long. Germline V gene sequence: CDR1 SGHTA, CDR2 FQGNSA. The sample comprised peripheral blood. The clonotype originates from a human donor in a cohort sampled during active COVID-19. This chain connects TRBV7-2 to TRBJ1-3, with a tentative D call TRBD1 (6 bases). CDR3 bases: TGTGCCAGCAGCTTATACGGCGGCGACAGGCCCGGAAACACCATATATTTT. Its translation is CASSLYGGDRPGNTIYF.